The source of this T cell receptor beta chain is a study of CD8 T cells in Susac syndrome. Germline V CDR1 and CDR2: DFQATT, SNEGSKA (reference sequence). V lost 6 bases and J 0 bases, leaving 18 bases between the germline ends. This CDR3 is 17 amino acids long. CD8+ and CD4+ T cells from blood underwent TCR beta sequencing. A quantity of roughly 0.5 to 1 ug RNA underwent reverse transcription using random hexamers. TCRdb re-derived calls from the immunoSEQ multiplex PCR reads in MiXCR, one entry per CDR3 protein. The sample has about 140,000 distinct CDR3 sequences, approximately 95% seen once. This sequence originates from a human donor with multiple sclerosis. Sequenced: CD4+ T cells from PBMCs. The chain is built from TRBV20-1 and TRBJ2-6; D may be TRBD2 (6 bases). The CDR3, as DNA: TGCAGTGCCTCCACTCCCGGCGGGAACTCTGGGGCCAACGTCCTGACTTTC. As protein: CSASTPGGNSGANVLTF.